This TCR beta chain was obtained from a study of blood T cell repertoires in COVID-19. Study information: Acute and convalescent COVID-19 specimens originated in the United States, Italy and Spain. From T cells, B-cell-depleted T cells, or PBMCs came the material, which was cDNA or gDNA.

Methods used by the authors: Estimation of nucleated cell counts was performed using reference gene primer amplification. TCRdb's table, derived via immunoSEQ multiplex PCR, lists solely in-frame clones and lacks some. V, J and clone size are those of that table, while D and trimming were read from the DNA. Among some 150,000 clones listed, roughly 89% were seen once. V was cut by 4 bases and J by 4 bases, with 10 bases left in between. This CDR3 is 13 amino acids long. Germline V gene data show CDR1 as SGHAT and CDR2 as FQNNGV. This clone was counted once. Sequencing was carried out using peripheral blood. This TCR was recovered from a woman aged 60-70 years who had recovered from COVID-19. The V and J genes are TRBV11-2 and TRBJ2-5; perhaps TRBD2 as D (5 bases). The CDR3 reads CASSWTRGETQYF. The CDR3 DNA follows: TGTGCCAGCAGCTGGACTCGGGGAGAGACCCAGTACTTC.